These T cell receptor beta chains were read from a single sample in a study of blood T cells in healthy people across ages. TCRdb independently ran MiXCR on the 5' RACE reads; one entry per CDR3 protein. Among hundreds of thousands of distinct CDR3 sequences listed, about 62% were seen once. Sequenced input: blood. The receptors were sampled from a man in his thirties or forties in good health. Both conserved end residues are part of each CDR3. A D gene is named only where the DNA matches it firmly. Clone size is shown for a subset of rows, as once, few, many or a class of expanded clone.

size	V	D	J	CDR3	DNA
.	TRBV4-2	TRBD1	TRBJ2-3	CASSPNRQGLYTDTQYF	TGTGCCAGCAGCCCCAACCGACAGGGCCTTTATACAGATACGCAGTATTTT
.	TRBV9	.	TRBJ2-5	CASSVGVSAGTRQETQYF	TGTGCCAGCAGCGTAGGGGTCTCGGCAGGGACCCGCCAAGAGACCCAGTACTTC
.	TRBV4-3	TRBD2	TRBJ2-7	CASSHGSTGGMYEQYF	TGCGCCAGCAGCCATGGTTCAACGGGGGGGATGTACGAGCAGTACTTC
.	TRBV4-3	TRBD1	TRBJ1-5	CASSRKTGRQPQHF	TGCGCCAGCAGCCGAAAGACAGGGAGACAGCCCCAGCATTTT
.	TRBV5-1	.	TRBJ2-7	CASRRGQQSYEQYF	TGCGCCAGCAGGCGGGGACAGCAATCCTACGAGCAGTACTTC
.	TRBV29-1	.	TRBJ2-7	CSGRRGYEQYF	TGCAGCGGAAGGCGAGGCTACGAGCAGTACTTC
.	TRBV24-1	.	TRBJ2-1	CATSSPGGAYNEQFF	TGTGCCACCAGCTCCCCCGGGGGCGCTTACAATGAGCAGTTCTTC
once	TRBV6-1	.	TRBJ1-1	CASSDFVGEATEAFF	TGTGCCAGCAGTGATTTCGTGGGGGAGGCCACTGAAGCTTTCTTT
.	TRBV4-3	.	TRBJ2-4	CASSQDGGVGEPTSGQYF	TGCGCCAGCAGCCAAGATGGTGGGGTCGGGGAACCTACGAGCGGGCAGTACTTC
.	TRBV13	.	TRBJ2-7	CASSFVKGESSYEQYF	TGTGCCAGCAGCTTCGTGAAGGGTGAGAGCTCCTACGAGCAGTACTTC
.	TRBV27	.	TRBJ2-1	CASSLRPGYNEQFF	TGTGCCAGCAGTTTACGTCCAGGCTACAATGAGCAGTTCTTC
.	TRBV20-1	.	TRBJ2-7	CRGDSYGEQYF	TGCAGGGGGGACTCCTACGGTGAGCAGTACTTC
.	TRBV12-3/TRBV12-4	.	TRBJ1-5	CASSFGTWIERPQHF	TGTGCCAGCAGTTTCGGGACCTGGATTGAAAGGCCCCAGCATTTT
.	TRBV20-1	.	TRBJ2-1	CSARGRSFSYNEQFF	TGCAGTGCTAGAGGTAGGAGCTTCTCCTACAATGAGCAGTTCTTC
.	TRBV13	.	TRBJ2-3	CASSLSPPGRTDTQYF	TGTGCCAGCAGCTTATCCCCCCCGGGCCGCACAGATACGCAGTATTTT
.	TRBV6-2/TRBV6-3	.	TRBJ2-7	CASSYSHEQGYEQYF	TGTGCCAGCAGTTACTCACATGAACAGGGTTACGAGCAGTACTTC
.	TRBV4-3	.	TRBJ1-1	CASSSGYTEAFF	TGCGCCAGCAGCTCCGGGTACACTGAAGCTTTCTTT
.	TRBV27	.	TRBJ1-2	CASSFRGANYGYTF	TGTGCCAGCAGTTTCCGAGGGGCTAACTATGGCTACACCTTC